This passage covers 17 T cell receptor beta chains from one sample sequenced in a study of blood T cell repertoires in COVID-19. The protocol was immunoSEQ multiplex PCR, while the TCRdb copy is restricted to in-frame clones and leaves out a portion. The repertoire holds 440,000 or so clones, with approximately 91% as singletons. The specimen sequenced was peripheral blood. The receptors derive from a woman aged 40 to 55 with COVID-19, enrolled during active disease.

The chain employs TRBV6-5 and TRBJ1-5, with D hard to call. The V gene's germline CDR1 is MNHEY and CDR2 SVGAGI. CDR3 length equals 13 residues. Deletions cut 7 bases from V and 4 bases from J, with 11 bases between. In DNA form, the CDR3 reads TGTGCCAGCATTAAGGAGCGGAATCAGCCCCAGCATTTT. Translated, it gives CASIKERNQPQHF.

This clone has just one count. This chain connects TRBV5-1 to TRBJ2-6; 9 bases align to TRBD1. The CDR3 sequence is 16 residues long. Per germline, CDR1 SGHRS and CDR2 YFSETQ. Trimming took 5 bases from V and 4 from J; bases not matched to a gene: 7. The CDR3 here is CASSPTGGIGANVLTF. In DNA, the CDR3 is TGCGCCAGCAGTCCGACAGGGGGAATAGGGGCCAACGTCCTGACTTTC.

This chain links TRBV2 with TRBJ2-5; 14 nucleotides align to TRBD2. This CDR3 is built from 16 residues. The germline V gene encodes CDR1 SNHLY and CDR2 FYNNEI. Unmatched junction bases numbered 2, after V lost 1 base and J lost 4 bases. The CDR3 here is CASSEGLAGGLETQYF. The CDR3 DNA is TGTGCCAGCAGTGAAGGACTAGCGGGAGGGTTAGAGACCCAGTACTTC.

The chain's CDR3 is CASSIGQAGNQPQHF. CDR3 DNA sequence: TGTGCCAGTAGTATCGGACAGGCAGGGAATCAGCCCCAGCATTTT. The chain combines TRBV19 with TRBJ1-5; TRBD1 matches at 7 bases. J was trimmed by 4 bases and V by 3 bases; bases with no gene match: 6. Germline CDR1 and CDR2: LNHDA and SQIVND (reference sequence). The CDR3 contains 15 residues.

The V and J genes are TRBV5-8 and TRBJ1-1, with TRBD1 as a possible D gene (6 bases). The CDR3 runs to 15 residues. Between the trimmed V and J ends, which lost 9 bases and 3 bases, there was a span of 21 bases. Germline loops: CDR1 SGHTS, CDR2 YDEGEE. The CDR3: CANTGYRAGDTEAFF. CDR3 in DNA: TGTGCCAATACGGGATACAGGGCCGGGGACACTGAAGCTTTCTTT.

A few counts support this clone. The chain recombines TRBV5-5 with TRBJ1-1; the D gene is possibly TRBD1 (6 bases). From germline, CDR1 is SGHKS and CDR2 YYEKEE (reference sequence). Trimming removed 4 bases from V and 4 bases from J, with 14 bases in between. CDR3 length: 14 residues. CDR3 in amino acids: CASSLNTGFTEAFF. The CDR3 nucleotides read TGTGCCAGCAGCCTGAATACAGGGTTCACTGAAGCTTTCTTT.

The chain combines TRBV6-5 with TRBJ1-6; 8 nucleotides agree with TRBD1. The ends lost 6 bases at V and 5 bases at J; junction bases unmatched: 3. The CDR3 sequence is 14 residues long. Per the germline V gene, CDR1 is MNHEY and CDR2 is SVGAGI. The CDR3: CASRQGANNSPLHF. In nucleotides, the CDR3 is TGTGCCAGCAGGCAGGGGGCCAATAATTCACCCCTCCACTTT.

V gene TRBV5-6 combines with J gene TRBJ2-1; TRBD2 might be the D (5 bases). Germline lookup yields CDR1 SGHDT and CDR2 YYEEEE. There are 15 residues in the CDR3. V was trimmed by 4 bases and J by 0 bases, leaving 11 bases between them. The DNA of the CDR3 is TGTGCCAGCAGCGAGGGATCCTACTCCTACAATGAGCAGTTCTTC. Its translation is CASSEGSYSYNEQFF.

This rearrangement joins TRBV6-5 to TRBJ2-2, with D perhaps TRBD1 (7 bases). The CDR3 consists of 15 residues. Trimming removed 6 bases from V and 4 bases from J, with 15 bases in between. CDR1 is MNHEY and CDR2 is SVGAGI in the germline V gene. The CDR3 bases are TGTGCCAGCAGCACCGGGGGACAGATCACCGGGGAGCTGTTTTTT. Protein sequence: CASSTGGQITGELFF.

The table lists this clone with a few counts. This rearrangement joins TRBV28 to TRBJ1-5; D not resolved. V lost 2 bases and J 6 bases, leaving 11 bases between the germline ends. The CDR3 sequence is 14 residues long. CDR1 is MDHEN and CDR2 is SYDVKM in the germline V gene. This chain's CDR3 is CASSLLRSGQPQHF. In DNA form, the CDR3 reads TGTGCCAGCAGTTTACTCCGGTCTGGTCAGCCCCAGCATTTT.

The V gene is TRBV9, the J gene TRBJ2-7; D possibly corresponds to TRBD2 (5 bases). CDR1 and CDR2 from the germline V gene are SGDLS and YYNGEE. The CDR3 is made up of 14 amino acids. Between the trimmed V and J ends, which lost 3 bases and 2 bases, there was a span of 12 bases. The CDR3 protein is CASSGGPMTYEQYF. CDR3 coding DNA: TGTGCCAGCAGCGGCGGGCCTATGACCTACGAGCAGTACTTC.

The rearrangement joins TRBV19 to TRBJ2-5; 11 bases map to TRBD2. The ends lost 6 bases at V and 2 bases at J; junction bases unmatched: 5. Germline-derived CDR1 and CDR2 are LNHDA and SQIVND (reference sequence). The CDR3 runs to 15 residues. This CDR3 is CASRQTSGGQETQYF. As DNA, the CDR3 is TGTGCCAGTAGGCAAACTAGCGGGGGACAAGAGACCCAGTACTTC. The variable domain in full, completed from reference TRBV19 and TRBJ2-5, reads DGGITQSPKYLFRKEGQNVTLSCEQNLNHDAMYWYRQDPGQGLRLIYYSQIVNDFQKGDIAEGYSVSREKKESFPLTVTSAQKNPTAFYLCASRQTSGGQETQYFGPGTRLLVL.

The V call is TRBV19, the J call TRBJ1-2; 7 nucleotides agree with TRBD1. V dropped 3 bases and J dropped 8; count of bases not matched to a gene: 9. The CDR3 is 14 residues long. Per germline, CDR1 LNHDA and CDR2 SQIVND (reference sequence). This CDR3 is CASSITGAAGGYTF. In DNA form, the CDR3 reads TGTGCCAGTAGTATCACAGGGGCTGCTGGGGGCTACACCTTC.

This chain connects TRBV30 to TRBJ2-7; the D gene is possibly TRBD1 (5 bases). The CDR3 has 12 amino acids. V was trimmed by 0 bases and J by 5 bases, leaving 8 bases between them. Germline lookup yields CDR1 GTSNPN and CDR2 SVGIG (reference sequence). CDR3 protein: CAWSVGANEQYF. CDR3 DNA sequence: TGTGCCTGGAGTGTAGGGGCCAACGAGCAGTACTTC.

On this clone itself: Other DNA sequences in the same sample also yield this CDR3. The J gene is TRBJ1-2, the V gene TRBV28; weak D call: TRBD1 (6 bases). The CDR3 consists of 13 residues. V gave up 5 bases and J gave up 4 bases, with 11 bases separating them. Germline assignment: CDR1 MDHEN and CDR2 SYDVKM. The chain's CDR3 is CASSLGQSYGYTF. Here the CDR3 DNA reads TGTGCCAGCAGTCTCGGACAGAGCTATGGCTACACCTTC.

V usage is TRBV27 and J usage is TRBJ2-5; 9 nucleotides match TRBD1. Trimming took 6 bases from V and 4 from J; bases not matched to a gene: 6. Germline V CDR1 and CDR2: MNHEY, SMNVEV (reference sequence). The CDR3 sequence is 14 residues long. The CDR3 sequence: CASRLQGAGETQYF. The CDR3 DNA reads as TGTGCCAGCAGGCTACAGGGGGCAGGAGAGACCCAGTACTTC.

V is TRBV3-1 (or the pseudogene TRBV3-2) and J is TRBJ1-4, with a possible D match to TRBD1 (6 bases). V lost 1 base and J 1 base, leaving 7 bases between the germline ends. Germline CDR1 is LGHDT and CDR2 is YNNKEL (reference sequence). The CDR3 contains 15 residues. Here the CDR3 reads CASSQAQGTNEKLFF. CDR3 DNA: TGTGCCAGCAGCCAAGCACAGGGAACTAATGAAAAACTGTTTTTT.